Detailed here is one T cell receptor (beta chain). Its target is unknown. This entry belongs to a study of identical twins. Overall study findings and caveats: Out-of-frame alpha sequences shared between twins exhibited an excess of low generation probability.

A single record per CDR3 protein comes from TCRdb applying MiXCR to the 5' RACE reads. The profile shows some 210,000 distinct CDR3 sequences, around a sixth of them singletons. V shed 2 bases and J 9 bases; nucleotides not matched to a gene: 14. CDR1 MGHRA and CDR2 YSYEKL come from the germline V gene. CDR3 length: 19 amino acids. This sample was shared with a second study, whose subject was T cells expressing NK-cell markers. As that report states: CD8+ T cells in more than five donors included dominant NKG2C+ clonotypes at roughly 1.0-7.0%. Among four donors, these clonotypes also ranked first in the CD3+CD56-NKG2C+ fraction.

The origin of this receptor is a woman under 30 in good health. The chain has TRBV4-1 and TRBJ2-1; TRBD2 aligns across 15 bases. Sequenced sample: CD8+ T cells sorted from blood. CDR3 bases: TGCGCCAGCAGCCAAACCGGGACTAGCGGGGGGAGCTTGGGCGGTGAGCAGTTCTTC. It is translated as CASSQTGTSGGSLGGEQFF.